This is a list of T cell receptor beta chains from one sample in a study of Ad26.COV2.S vaccination and SARS-CoV-2 variants. TCRdb keeps only in-frame clones here, not all; method: immunoSEQ multiplex PCR. The table includes 300,000 to 400,000 clones, 80% to 90% detected once. The specimen comprised peripheral blood, sampled in a trial of Ad26.COV2.S vaccine versus placebo. These receptors came from a person between 18 and 59 years old who received the Ad26.COV2.S COVID-19 vaccine or a placebo. Both conserved end residues are part of each CDR3. The order of the fields is V gene, clone size, D gene, J gene, CDR3 DNA, CDR3 protein. The D gene is left open where the match is weak. Size is stated for part of the rows, as once, few or many counts, or as a class when the clone is expanded.

TRBV7-3	-	TRBD2	TRBJ2-3	TGTGCCAGCAGCAGGACTAGCGGTCAGACAGATACGCAGTATTTT	CASSRTSGQTDTQYF
TRBV5-4	-	-	TRBJ2-3	TGTGCCAGCAGCTCCCCCCAGGGGGGAGATACGCAGTATTTT	CASSSPQGGDTQYF
TRBV21-1	-	-	TRBJ1-2	TGTGCCAGCAGCCCTCAGAGCCCAAGGAGCTATGGCTACACCTTC	CASSPQSPRSYGYTF
TRBV7-8	once	TRBD1	TRBJ2-2	TGTGCCAGCAGGCTGGGACAGGGCTCCGGGGAGCTGTTTTTT	CASRLGQGSGELFF
TRBV2	-	-	TRBJ2-7	TGTGCCAGCCTCAGGGTCGGAACATCATACGAGCAGTACTTC	CASLRVGTSYEQYF
TRBV6-2/TRBV6-3	-	TRBD2	TRBJ2-3	TGTGCCAGCAACCCATTAGCGGGGGGTCGCACAGATACGCAGTATTTT	CASNPLAGGRTDTQYF
TRBV28	-	-	TRBJ2-7	TGTGCCAGCAGTTTAGGGTCCTACGAGCAGTACTTC	CASSLGSYEQYF
TRBV10-3	once	-	TRBJ1-1	TGTGCCATCAGTGAGATCGGCGGGGGACCCACTGAAGCTTTCTTT	CAISEIGGGPTEAFF
TRBV4-1	-	-	TRBJ2-7	TGCGCCAGCAGCCAGCTTTCCAGGGGATACGAGCAGTACTTC	CASSQLSRGYEQYF
TRBV5-1	-	-	TRBJ2-6	TGCGCCAGCAGCCCGGACCAGGACCTGCTTTCTGGGGCCAACGTCCTGACTTTC	CASSPDQDLLSGANVLTF
TRBV9	-	TRBD1	TRBJ1-1	TGTGCCAGCAGCCCCCGGACAGGGGGCACTGAAGCTTTCTTT	CASSPRTGGTEAFF
TRBV29-1	-	-	TRBJ2-7	TGCAGCTTGACCGGGCGACACATAGACGACGAGCAGTACTTC	CSLTGRHIDDEQYF
TRBV4-2	-	-	TRBJ2-2	TGTGCCAGCAGCCAAGACGGTGGTCGGGCGAACACCGGGGAGCTGTTTTTT	CASSQDGGRANTGELFF
TRBV19	-	-	TRBJ1-3	TGTGCCAGTACCAGCTCTGGAAACACCATATATTTT	CASTSSGNTIYF
TRBV7-9	-	TRBD1	TRBJ1-4	TGTGCCAGCAGCTCACCACTCCACCGGGACAGGGGGGATGAAAAACTGTTTTTT	CASSSPLHRDRGDEKLFF
TRBV4-1	-	-	TRBJ1-2	TGCGCCAGCAGCCAAGGACAGTTCTATGGCTACACCTTC	CASSQGQFYGYTF
TRBV5-1	-	TRBD2	TRBJ2-3	TGCGCCAGCAGCGCTCTAGCGGGAAGGGGCACAGATACGCAGTATTTT	CASSALAGRGTDTQYF
TRBV3-1/TRBV3-2	-	TRBD1	TRBJ2-7	TGTGCCAGCAGCCGGGACAGCCCAGGCTACGAGCAGTACTTC	CASSRDSPGYEQYF
TRBV29-1	once	-	TRBJ2-1	TGCAGCGTTGAAGTACGGGGGCCAGGGGAGCAGTTCTTC	CSVEVRGPGEQFF
TRBV15	-	-	TRBJ1-3	TGTGCCACCAGCAGAGGGGACCAATACGCGGACACCATATATTTT	CATSRGDQYADTIYF
TRBV11-2	-	-	TRBJ2-3	TGTGCCAGCAGCTTATGGGAGAGCGTGGATACGCAGTATTTT	CASSLWESVDTQYF
TRBV5-1	-	TRBD1	TRBJ1-4	TGCGCCAGCAGCAGAATCGGACAGGGGAATGAAAAACTGTTTTTT	CASSRIGQGNEKLFF
TRBV9	once	-	TRBJ2-2	TGTGCCAGCAGCGTAGAAGGGCGGTCCGGGGAGCTGTTTTTT	CASSVEGRSGELFF
TRBV4-1	-	-	TRBJ2-3	TGCGCCAGCAGCCAAGCGGGGGGCACAGATACGCAGTATTTT	CASSQAGGTDTQYF
TRBV19	-	-	TRBJ2-5	TGTGCCAGTAGTTCCCCTAGGCGACTGGGGGGAGAGACCCAGTACTTC	CASSSPRRLGGETQYF
TRBV27	-	-	TRBJ1-6	TGTGCCAGCAGTTTTGGAGAGCTTTCACCCCTCCACTTT	CASSFGELSPLHF
TRBV6-5	-	-	TRBJ2-2	TGTGCCAGCAGTTACTCAACTAGGGGCACCGGGGAGCTGTTTTTT	CASSYSTRGTGELFF
TRBV19	-	TRBD2	TRBJ2-7	TGTGCCAGTAGTATAGGTCGCGGGGGACTGCCCCCCTACGAGCAGTACTTC	CASSIGRGGLPPYEQYF
TRBV2	once	-	TRBJ1-4	TGTGCCAGCAGTGGGAGAAGTAATGAAAAACTGTTTTTT	CASSGRSNEKLFF
TRBV6-6	-	-	TRBJ1-4	TGTGCCAGCACCCTGGGGGGCCCAACTAATGAAAAACTGTTTTTT	CASTLGGPTNEKLFF
TRBV2	-	-	TRBJ2-5	TGTGCCAGCAGTGCTGGTGAGACCCAGTACTTC	CASSAGETQYF